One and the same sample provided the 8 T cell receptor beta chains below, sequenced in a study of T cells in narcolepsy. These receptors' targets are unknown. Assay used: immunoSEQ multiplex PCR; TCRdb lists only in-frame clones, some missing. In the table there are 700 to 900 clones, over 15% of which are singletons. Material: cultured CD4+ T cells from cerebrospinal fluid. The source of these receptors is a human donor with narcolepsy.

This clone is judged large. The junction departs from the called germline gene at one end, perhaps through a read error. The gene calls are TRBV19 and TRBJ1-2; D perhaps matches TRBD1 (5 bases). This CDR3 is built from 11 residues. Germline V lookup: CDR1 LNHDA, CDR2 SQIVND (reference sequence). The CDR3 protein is CASRAGPRVAF. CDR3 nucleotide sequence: TGTGCCAGTAGGGCGGGGCCCCGTGTCGCCTTC. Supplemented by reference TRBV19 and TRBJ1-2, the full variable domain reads DGGITQSPKYLFRKEGQNVTLSCEQNLNHDAMYWYRQDPGQGLRLIYYSQIVNDFQKGDIAEGYSVSREKKESFPLTVTSAQKNPTAFYLCASRAGPRVAFGSGTRLTVV.

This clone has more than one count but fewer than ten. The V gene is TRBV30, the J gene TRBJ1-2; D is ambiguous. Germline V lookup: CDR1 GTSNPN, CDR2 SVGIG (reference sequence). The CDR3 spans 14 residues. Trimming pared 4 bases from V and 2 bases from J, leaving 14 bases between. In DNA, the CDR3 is TGTGCCTGGAAGCCCGATAGCCCGAACTATGGCTACACCTTC. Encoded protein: CAWKPDSPNYGYTF.

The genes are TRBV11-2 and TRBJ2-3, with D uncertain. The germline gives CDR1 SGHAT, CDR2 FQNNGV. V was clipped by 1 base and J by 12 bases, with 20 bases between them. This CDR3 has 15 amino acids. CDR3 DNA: TGTGCCAGCAGCTTAGTATCGAGCTCTTCCGTGGGCCAGTATTTT. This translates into CASSLVSSSSVGQYF.

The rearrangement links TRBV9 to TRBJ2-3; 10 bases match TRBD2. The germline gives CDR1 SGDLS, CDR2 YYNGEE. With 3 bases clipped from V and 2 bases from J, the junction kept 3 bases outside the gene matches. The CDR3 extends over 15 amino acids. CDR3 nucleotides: TGTGCCAGCAGCGCCGGGACTAGCGACACAGATACGCAGTATTTT. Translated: CASSAGTSDTDTQYF.

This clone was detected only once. The CDR3 spells CASSPGISTDTQYF. The CDR3 DNA reads as TGTGCCAGCTCACCGGGCATTAGCACAGATACGCAGTATTTT. This chain links TRBV18 with TRBJ2-3, with D hard to call. Trimming took off 3 bases at V and 0 bases at J, with 7 bases between the two ends. Germline lookup yields CDR1 KGHSH and CDR2 LQKENI. CDR3 length: 14 amino acids.

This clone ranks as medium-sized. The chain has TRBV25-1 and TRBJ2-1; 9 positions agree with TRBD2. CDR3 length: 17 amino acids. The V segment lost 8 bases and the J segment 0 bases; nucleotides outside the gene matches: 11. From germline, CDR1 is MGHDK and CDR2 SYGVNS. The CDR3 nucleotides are TGTGCCAGCGGGACTAGCTTAAAGGGGGGCTCCTACAATGAGCAGTTCTTC. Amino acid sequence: CASGTSLKGGSYNEQFF.

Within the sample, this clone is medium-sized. In DNA, the CDR3 is TGTGCCAGCTCACCACCGGCCAGGGTAGGCACTGAAGCTTTCTTT. Protein: CASSPPARVGTEAFF. The V call is TRBV18, the J call TRBJ1-1; possible D gene TRBD1, 5 bases. CDR1 is KGHSH and CDR2 is LQKENI in the germline V gene. The CDR3 totals 15 residues. Trimming pared 0 bases from V and 4 bases from J, leaving 12 bases between.

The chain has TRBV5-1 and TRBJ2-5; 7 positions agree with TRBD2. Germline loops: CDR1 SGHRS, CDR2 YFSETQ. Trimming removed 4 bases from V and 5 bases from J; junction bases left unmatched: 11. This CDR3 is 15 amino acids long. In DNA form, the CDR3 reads TGCGCCAGCAGCCCCGGGACTACCACCCCCGAGACCCAGTACTTC. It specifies CASSPGTTTPETQYF.